This T cell receptor (beta chain) was observed in a study of T-cell reconstitution after alpha-beta-depleted transplantation in children. Preparation of the TCRbeta library was carried out with unique molecular identifiers. TCRdb re-called the PCR reads through MiXCR, storing one row per CDR3 protein. The sample lists hundreds of thousands of distinct CDR3 sequences, about an eighth seen once, with 0.79% in the top ten. This clonotype turned up a few times. After removal of 5 bases from V and 2 bases from J, the junction contained 9 bases not matched to a gene. Germline lookup yields CDR1 SGHRS and CDR2 YFSETQ. CDR3 size: 17 residues.

V gene TRBV5-1 combines with J gene TRBJ2-7; 14 bases line up with TRBD2. The receptor's source is a girl aged 2-15 years with congenital amegakaryocytic thrombocytopenia, due to receive a stem cell transplant. This specimen consisted of PBMCs, obtained before TCRalphabeta/CD19-depleted stem cell transplant. The CDR3 coding sequence is TGCGCCAGCAGTTCTGGGACTAGCGGGAGATCGGCCTACGAGCAGTACTTC. It is translated as CASSSGTSGRSAYEQYF.